The present T cell receptor beta chain was sequenced within a study of blood T cell repertoires in COVID-19. At the level of the study: Samples of COVID-19 (acute and convalescent) were obtained from the United States, Italy and Spain. Sources were T cells, B-cell-depleted T cells, or PBMCs; the material itself was cDNA or gDNA.

Original methodology: Reference gene primer amplification gave nucleated cell count estimates. Profiled with immunoSEQ multiplex PCR; TCRdb holds only in-frame clones, not every one. The V and J calls and clone size are taken from that table; D and trimming were inferred from the DNA. The data contain 300,000 to 400,000 clones, 90% to 95% of them singletons. The sequenced material came from peripheral blood. This receptor was identified in a woman under 30 who had recovered from COVID-19.

The CDR3 nucleotides are TGTGCCAGCAGCTTGGTTAGCGGGTACTACAATGAGCAGTTCTTC. It specifies CASSLVSGYYNEQFF. This chain joins TRBV5-4 and TRBJ2-1; 7 bases agree with TRBD2. Losses at the gene ends were 0 bases for V and 3 bases for J; bases not matched to a gene: 3. This CDR3 contains 15 residues. Germline V gene lookup returns CDR1 SGHNT and CDR2 YYREEE (reference sequence).